What follows are 9 T cell receptor beta chains derived from one specimen sequenced in a study of early stage breast cancer tumors. Data came from immunoSEQ multiplex PCR; TCRdb stores just in-frame clones and leaves some out. The sample shows just over 2,500 clones, 60% to 75% of them seen only once. The sample consisted of normal breast tissue next to the tumor. The receptor source for this set is a person aged 45-60 years with breast cancer.

The table lists this clone with a count of one. The J gene is TRBJ1-1, the V gene TRBV29-1; D is unclear. Germline CDR1 SQVTM, CDR2 ANQGSEA. This CDR3 has 12 amino acids. Deletions cut 6 bases from V and 4 bases from J, with 12 bases between. The CDR3: CSVGTGATEAFF. The CDR3, as DNA: TGCAGCGTAGGAACGGGTGCCACTGAAGCTTTCTTT.

The rearrangement joins TRBV14 to TRBJ2-3; perhaps TRBD2 as D (5 bases). Deletions cut 3 bases from V and 4 bases from J, with 14 bases between. The CDR3 loop spans 15 amino acids. The germline V gene has CDR1 SGHDN and CDR2 FVKESK. This CDR3 is CASSHRALGADTQYF. DNA for the CDR3: TGTGCCAGCAGCCATAGGGCCCTCGGGGCAGATACGCAGTATTTT.

The rearrangement links TRBV29-1 to TRBJ1-2; a possible D gene is TRBD1 (6 bases). CDR1 is SQVTM and CDR2 is ANQGSEA in the germline V gene. The CDR3 is made up of 14 amino acids. Trimming stripped 7 bases from V and 5 bases from J, with 20 bases between. DNA for the CDR3: TGCAGCGGGACAGAGCCGGGACAAAAATATGGCTACACCTTC. This sequence encodes CSGTEPGQKYGYTF.

This sequence joins TRBV5-4 and TRBJ2-7, with unresolved D. CDR3 length: 13 amino acids. Between the trimmed V and J ends, which lost 0 bases and 3 bases, there was a span of 7 bases. Germline CDR1 reads SGHNT; CDR2 reads YYREEE (reference sequence). CDR3 nucleotide sequence: TGTGCCAGCAGCTTGGCTTCGGGCTACGAGCAGTACTTC. As protein: CASSLASGYEQYF. Based on the CDR3 plus reference TRBV5-4 and TRBJ2-7, the full variable domain is ETGVTQSPTHLIKTRGQQVTLRCSSQSGHNTVSWYQQALGQGPQFIFQYYREEENGRGNFPPRFSGLQFPNYSSELNVNALELDDSALYLCASSLASGYEQYFGPGTRLTVT.

Of note for this clone: Other DNA sequences from this sample encode an identical CDR3 as well. The rearrangement uses TRBV19 and TRBJ1-1; D perhaps matches TRBD1 (5 bases). The CDR3 loop spans 14 amino acids. Trimming left V 3 bases short and J 1 base short, with 9 bases between. CDR1 and CDR2 (germline): LNHDA, SQIVND (reference sequence). The CDR3 nucleotides are TGTGCCAGTAGTATCGGTAGGGGGAACACTGAAGCTTTCTTT. It encodes CASSIGRGNTEAFF. Supplemented by reference TRBV19 and TRBJ1-1, the full variable domain reads DGGITQSPKYLFRKEGQNVTLSCEQNLNHDAMYWYRQDPGQGLRLIYYSQIVNDFQKGDIAEGYSVSREKKESFPLTVTSAQKNPTAFYLCASSIGRGNTEAFFGQGTRLTVV.

The V call is TRBV9, the J call TRBJ2-7; tentatively, D is TRBD1 or TRBD2 (5 bases each). V shed 3 bases and J shed 5 bases, with 15 bases lying between them. The germline gives CDR1 SGDLS, CDR2 YYNGEE. The CDR3 loop spans 14 amino acids. Here the CDR3 DNA reads TGTGCCAGCAGCGGGGTGAGTGGGGACGACGAGCAGTACTTC. It translates to CASSGVSGDDEQYF.

The V gene is TRBV19, the J gene TRBJ1-4; D is perhaps TRBD1 (5 bases). The CDR3 length is 14 residues. CDR1 LNHDA and CDR2 SQIVND come from the germline V gene (reference sequence). With 9 bases removed from V and 10 bases from J, the gap between germline ends came to 21 bases. The CDR3 coding sequence is TGTGCCAGCGAGGGACGAGGGGTTGACGGAAAACTGTTTTTT. Amino acids: CASEGRGVDGKLFF.

This clone was seen more than once but under ten times. This chain joins TRBV13 and TRBJ2-1; perhaps TRBD2 as D (6 bases). Germline V gene data show CDR1 as PRHDT and CDR2 as FYEKMQ (reference sequence). The CDR3 is 14 residues long. Trimming left V 3 bases short and J 9 bases short, with 15 bases between. The CDR3 sequence: CASSFDPRRGEQFF. Written as DNA, the CDR3 is TGTGCCAGCAGCTTTGACCCTAGGAGGGGTGAGCAGTTCTTC.

V is TRBV19 and J is TRBJ2-1, with no clear D. CDR1 and CDR2 (germline): LNHDA, SQIVND (reference sequence). V shed 3 bases and J shed 5 bases, with 8 bases lying between them. The CDR3 is 13 residues long. CDR3 sequence: CASSMTLNNEQFF. The DNA of the CDR3 is TGTGCCAGTAGTATGACTTTAAACAATGAGCAGTTCTTC.